This entry is about one T cell receptor (beta chain). Its antigen remains unidentified. The CDR3 has 14 amino acids. V was trimmed by 5 bases and J by 5 bases, leaving 15 bases between them. The V gene's germline CDR1 is SGDLS and CDR2 YYNGEE. The sample belongs to a study of OX40 agonist ivuxolimab in advanced cancers. The wider study: Patients enrolled in dose escalation were diagnosed with hepatocellular carcinoma, melanoma, renal cell or head and neck cancer. Prior anti-PD-1, anti-PD-L1 or anti-CTLA-4 therapy did not bar entry, and approximately 40% had some.

Study results and caveats: Near-lowest levels of clonal expansion characterized partial responders at 0.1-3.0 mg/kg.

Some clones are missing from TCRdb's copy, which holds only in-frame ones; the method was immunoSEQ multiplex PCR. The table records 70,000 to 90,000 clones, about 86% of them present only once. The V call is TRBV9, the J call TRBJ2-3; D is tentatively TRBD1 or TRBD2 (5 bases each). This specimen was CD4+ or CD8+ T cells sorted from blood, taken in a trial of the OX40 agonist ivuxolimab. The receptor comes from an adult with an advanced solid tumor such as melanoma, head and neck, liver or kidney cancer. CDR3 in amino acids: CASSTGTIRDTQYF. In DNA form, the CDR3 reads TGTGCCAGCAGTACCGGGACCATCAGAGATACGCAGTATTTT.